The 2 T cell receptor beta chains presented below share a single source sample, sequenced in a study of PD-1 blockade in mismatch repair-deficient tumors listed by TCRdb under 2017. The library was made by the immunoSEQ multiplex PCR assay. Drawn from immuneACCESS, this table holds only the in-frame rearrangements with V and J called that TCRdb kept. Clones are partly lost; checked studies trace under half to an unresolved V gene and leave the rest unexplained. The table for this sample lists 85,000 to 130,000 clones; 82% of them were counted only once. The top ten clonotypes cover around 6.5% of the sample. The sequencing used peripheral blood, collected approximately 35 weeks after starting pembrolizumab. These TCRs come from an adult with mismatch repair-deficient cancer.

This rearrangement joins TRBV7-2 to TRBJ1-2; 7 bases match TRBD1. V was clipped by 0 bases and J by 4 bases; unmatched bases: 5. The CDR3 sequence is 15 residues long. CDR1 SGHTA and CDR2 FQGNSA come from the germline V gene. In DNA form, the CDR3 reads TGTGCCAGCAGCTTAGCGCGGGGGACAGCCTATGGCTACACCTTC. This encodes CASSLARGTAYGYTF.

In DNA, the CDR3 is TGTGCTAGTGGTTTGCTACTATACGAGCAGTACTTC. This encodes CASGLLLYEQYF. The chain joins TRBV12-5 to TRBJ2-7; D gene unclear. The germline V gene encodes CDR1 LGHNT and CDR2 FRNRAP. Between the trimmed V and J ends, which lost 2 bases and 4 bases, there was a span of 6 bases. The CDR3 covers 12 residues.